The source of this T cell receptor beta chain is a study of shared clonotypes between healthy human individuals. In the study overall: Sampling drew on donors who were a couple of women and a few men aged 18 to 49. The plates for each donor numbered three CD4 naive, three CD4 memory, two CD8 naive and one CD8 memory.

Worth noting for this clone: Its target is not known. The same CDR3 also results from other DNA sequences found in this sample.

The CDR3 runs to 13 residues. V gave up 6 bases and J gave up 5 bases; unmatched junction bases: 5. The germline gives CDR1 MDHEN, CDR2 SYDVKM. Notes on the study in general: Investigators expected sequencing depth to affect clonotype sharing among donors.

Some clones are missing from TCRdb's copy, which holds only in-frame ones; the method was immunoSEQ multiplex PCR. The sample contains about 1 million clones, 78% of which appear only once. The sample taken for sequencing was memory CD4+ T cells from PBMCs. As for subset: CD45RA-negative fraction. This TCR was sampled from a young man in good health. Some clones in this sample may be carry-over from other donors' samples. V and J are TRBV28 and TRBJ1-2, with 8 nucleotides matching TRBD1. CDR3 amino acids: CASSLDRVYGYTF. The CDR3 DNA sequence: TGTGCCAGCAGCTTGGACAGGGTATATGGCTACACCTTC.